This T cell receptor beta chain derives from a study of control samples from healthy donors and cancer patients. The data were produced by immunoSEQ multiplex PCR, yet TCRdb's version contains in-frame clones alone and is incomplete. The data contain almost 95,000 clones, less than 95% of them singletons. Germline V gives CDR1 MGHRA, CDR2 YSYEKL. CDR3 length equals 14 residues. Trimming took off 3 bases at V and 8 bases at J, with 16 bases between the two ends. Specimen: blood. This clonotype was obtained from a woman aged 18-29 years in good health. The V call is TRBV4-1, the J call TRBJ1-1; D is ambiguous. The CDR3 spells CASSHGDGEEEAFF. DNA for the CDR3: TGCGCCAGCAGCCACGGCGACGGGGAGGAGGAAGCTTTCTTT.